A single sample is the source of the 3 T cell receptor beta chains below, sequenced in a study of blood T cell repertoires in COVID-19. The table came from immunoSEQ multiplex PCR; TCRdb's copy has only in-frame clones and leaves some out. The sample shows approximately 450,000 clones, roughly nine tenths of them seen only once. Material: PBMCs or T cells enriched from blood (not recorded which). The source of these receptors is a man aged 30 to 45 who had recovered from COVID-19.

J is TRBJ1-2 and V is TRBV5-6; no clear D. Between the trimmed V and J ends, which lost 4 bases and 4 bases, there was a span of 17 bases. The CDR3 sequence is 15 residues long. CDR1 is SGHDT and CDR2 is YYEEEE in the germline V gene. The chain's CDR3 is CASSIRGPVGYGYTF. Here the CDR3 DNA reads TGTGCCAGCAGCATCCGTGGGCCAGTTGGCTATGGCTACACCTTC.

This chain joins TRBV30 and TRBJ2-6; the D is unclear. Germline V gene lookup returns CDR1 GTSNPN and CDR2 SVGIG (reference sequence). V was shortened by 0 bases and J by 1 base, with 4 bases between the two germline ends. The CDR3 sequence is 14 residues long. The CDR3 spells CAWSVQSGANVLTF. Here the CDR3 DNA reads TGTGCCTGGAGTGTGCAGTCTGGGGCCAACGTCCTGACTTTC.

In this sample, this clone turned up once. The chain uses TRBV6-1 and TRBJ1-2; 7 bases line up with TRBD1. The ends lost 0 bases at V and 6 bases at J; junction bases unmatched: 10. Germline V gene sequence: CDR1 MNHNS, CDR2 SASEGT. The CDR3 is 16 amino acids. This chain's CDR3 is CASSEAGGQSPHGYTF. The CDR3 bases are TGTGCCAGCAGTGAAGCGGGGGGACAGAGCCCCCATGGCTACACCTTC.